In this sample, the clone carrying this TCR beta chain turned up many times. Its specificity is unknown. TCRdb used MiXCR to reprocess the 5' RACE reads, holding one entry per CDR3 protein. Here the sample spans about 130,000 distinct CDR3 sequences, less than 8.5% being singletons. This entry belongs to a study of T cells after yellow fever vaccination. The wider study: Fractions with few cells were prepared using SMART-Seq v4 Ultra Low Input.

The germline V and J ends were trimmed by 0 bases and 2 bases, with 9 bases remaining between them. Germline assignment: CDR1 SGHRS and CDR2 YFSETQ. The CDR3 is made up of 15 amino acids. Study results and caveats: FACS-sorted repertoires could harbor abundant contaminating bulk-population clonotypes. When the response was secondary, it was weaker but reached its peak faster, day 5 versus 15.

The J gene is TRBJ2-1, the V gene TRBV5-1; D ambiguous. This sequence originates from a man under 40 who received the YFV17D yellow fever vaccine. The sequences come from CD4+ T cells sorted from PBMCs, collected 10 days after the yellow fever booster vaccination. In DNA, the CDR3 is TGCGCCAGCAGCTTGGGAGCAGGCCCCTACAATGAGCAGTTCTTC. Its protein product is CASSLGAGPYNEQFF. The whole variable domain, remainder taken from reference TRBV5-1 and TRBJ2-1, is KAGVTQTPRYLIKTRGQQVTLSCSPISGHRSVSWYQQTPGQGLQFLFEYFSETQRNKGNFPGRFSGRQFSNSRSEMNVSTLELGDSALYLCASSLGAGPYNEQFFGPGTRLTVL.